The 30 T cell receptor beta chains presented below share a single source sample, sequenced in a study of T cells in Graves' hyperthyroidism and ophthalmopathy. Researchers took RNA transcripts and amplified the TCR beta CDR3 regions from them. The primer set for the first-round RT-PCR of the TCR CDR3 was HTBI. TCRdb re-called the multiplex PCR reads with MiXCR, one entry per CDR3 protein. Among more than 600,000 distinct CDR3 sequences listed, about 17% were seen once. The sequenced sample consisted of blood. Receptor source: a man aged 18 to 30 with Graves' hyperthyroidism.

V and J are TRBV19 and TRBJ1-2; a weak D match, TRBD1 (5 bases). Germline V CDR1 and CDR2: LNHDA, SQIVND (reference sequence). The CDR3 has 13 amino acids. The germline V and J ends were trimmed by 5 bases and 7 bases, with 14 bases remaining between them. In nucleotides, the CDR3 is TGTGCCAGTAGTGCCCTCGGGACCGGTGGCTACACCTTC. Its protein product is CASSALGTGGYTF.

V usage is TRBV10-1 and J usage is TRBJ2-3; D might be TRBD2 (6 bases). The CDR3 is made up of 15 amino acids. Germline assignment: CDR1 WNHNN and CDR2 SYGVQD (reference sequence). V was shortened by 2 bases and J by 6 bases, with 15 bases between the two germline ends. The CDR3 is CASSENSGVMDTQYF. The CDR3 DNA reads TGCGCCAGCAGTGAGAACTCGGGGGTTATGGATACGCAGTATTTT.

This clonotype showed up many times. The chain employs TRBV12-3 or TRBV12-4 and TRBJ1-2; D is perhaps TRBD1 (5 bases). The CDR3 extends over 14 amino acids. Between the trimmed V and J ends, which lost 5 bases and 6 bases, there was a span of 16 bases. The CDR3 sequence is CASSPTASGHGYTF. The DNA for the CDR3 is TGTGCCAGCAGTCCTACGGCGTCAGGGCATGGCTACACCTTC.

This clonotype was observed many times. The V gene is TRBV10-3, the J gene TRBJ2-5; 10 bases are shared with TRBD1. In germline, CDR1 is ENHRY, CDR2 SYGVKD. This CDR3 has 16 residues. Losses at the gene ends were 4 bases for V and 4 bases for J; bases not matched to a gene: 9. CDR3: CAISADTGQGRETQYF. The DNA of the CDR3 is TGTGCCATCAGTGCCGATACGGGACAGGGGCGAGAGACCCAGTACTTC.

This clonotype is a singleton in its sample. This clone may be a read error of a much larger clone one base away. This likely comes from a read error, as the CDR3 has no conserved phenylalanine or tryptophan at its end. J is TRBJ1-5 and V is TRBV28; D is unclear. Germline lookup yields CDR1 MDHEN and CDR2 SYDVKM. V was clipped by 7 bases and J by 6 bases, with 13 bases between them. The CDR3 sequence is 13 residues long. The CDR3 sequence: CASTKDPSQPQHV. CDR3 in DNA: TGTGCCAGCACCAAGGACCCGAGTCAGCCCCAGCATGTT.

This clonotype was observed at least ten times. The V call is TRBV28, the J call TRBJ2-7, with D tentatively TRBD1 or TRBD2 (7 bases each). Germline V gene sequence: CDR1 MDHEN, CDR2 SYDVKM. Deletions cut 4 bases from V and 3 bases from J, with 16 bases between. This CDR3 is built from 15 residues. Here the CDR3 reads CASSYDFRGGYEQYF. The CDR3 nucleotides read TGTGCCAGCAGTTACGATTTCAGGGGGGGCTACGAGCAGTACTTC.

This clonotype has more than one count but fewer than ten. V usage is TRBV19 and J usage is TRBJ2-7, with TRBD1 matching 9 bases. This CDR3 region has 15 residues. The trim removed 1 base at V and 2 bases at J, leaving 3 bases unmatched. Germline-derived CDR1 and CDR2 are LNHDA and SQIVND (reference sequence). The CDR3 here is CASSIGTGVPYEQYF. CDR3 coding DNA: TGTGCCAGTAGTATAGGGACAGGGGTTCCCTACGAGCAGTACTTC.

This chain uses TRBV24-1 with TRBJ2-1, with 9 bases lining up with TRBD1. This CDR3 spans 16 amino acids. The junction had 12 bases not matched to a gene; V was cut back by 7 bases and J by 6 bases. The germline gives CDR1 KGHDR, CDR2 SFDVKD. This CDR3 reads CATSPFTGGVSNEQFF. DNA of the CDR3: TGTGCCACCAGCCCATTCACAGGGGGCGTTTCCAATGAGCAGTTCTTC.

The chain has TRBV5-1 and TRBJ2-7; the D is unclear. This CDR3 region has 14 residues. Trimming cost V 3 bases and J 0 bases, with 10 bases left between them. Germline V gene lookup returns CDR1 SGHRS and CDR2 YFSETQ. DNA for the CDR3: TGCGCCAGCAGCTCGGGCGCCTTCTCCTACGAGCAGTACTTC. Its protein product is CASSSGAFSYEQYF.

The V and J genes are TRBV7-3 and TRBJ2-1, with TRBD2 matching over 14 bases. Looked up from germline, CDR1 is SGHTA and CDR2 is FQGTGA. With V trimmed by 1 base and J by 8 bases, 7 bases remained unmatched. CDR3 size: 17 residues. CDR3 DNA: TGTGCCAGCAGCTTAATAGGGACTAGCGGGAGAGATGATGAGCAGTTCTTC. Translating gives CASSLIGTSGRDDEQFF.

This clonotype was picked up many times. This chain links TRBV20-1 with TRBJ2-5; the D call may be TRBD1 or TRBD2 (5 bases each). The V and J ends lost 4 bases and 5 bases respectively, with 11 bases between them. The CDR3 contains 12 residues. Germline V gene data show CDR1 as DFQATT and CDR2 as SNEGSKA (reference sequence). The CDR3 reads CSAMRGGETQYF. The CDR3 DNA follows: TGCAGTGCTATGAGGGGCGGGGAGACCCAGTACTTC.

A note on this clonotype: A much larger clone differs by one base, so this may be a read error. The chain couples TRBV7-9 to TRBJ2-3; tentative D call: TRBD2 (5 bases). In germline, CDR1 is SEHNR, CDR2 FQNEAQ (reference sequence). The CDR3 loop spans 16 amino acids. The CDR3 protein is CTSSSFFGVPTDTQYF. CDR3 coding DNA: TGTACCAGCAGCTCGTTTTTCGGGGTTCCCACAGATACGCAGTATTTT.

This clonotype was recorded many times. The gene calls are TRBV7-9 and TRBJ2-1; 10 bases agree with TRBD2. The CDR3 has 16 amino acids. Germline V gene data show CDR1 as SEHNR and CDR2 as FQNEAQ (reference sequence). J gave up 2 bases and V 4 bases, and 5 bases lay outside the gene matches. This CDR3 is CASSYPGLATYNEQFF. Here the CDR3 DNA reads TGTGCCAGCAGCTATCCGGGACTAGCGACCTACAATGAGCAGTTCTTC.

This clonotype has a count of ten or more. The genes are TRBV28 and TRBJ1-2; 8 bases match TRBD1. The CDR3 has 15 amino acids. After removal of 5 bases from V and 3 bases from J, the junction contained 8 bases not matched to a gene. Looked up from germline, CDR1 is MDHEN and CDR2 is SYDVKM. The CDR3, as DNA: TGTGCCAGCAGTCCAGCGGACAGGGTATACTATGGCTACACCTTC. Protein: CASSPADRVYYGYTF.

The table lists this clonotype with many counts. The chain is built from TRBV2 and TRBJ2-1, with a tentative D call TRBD2 (5 bases). In germline, CDR1 is SNHLY, CDR2 FYNNEI. Between the trimmed V and J ends, which lost 5 bases and 6 bases, there was a span of 14 bases. The CDR3 runs to 14 residues. The CDR3 coding sequence is TGTGCCAGCAGTTGGGGAAGGACTTCCAATGAGCAGTTCTTC. Protein: CASSWGRTSNEQFF.

The chain couples TRBV20-1 to TRBJ2-5, with 7 bases aligning to TRBD2. V gave up 6 bases and J gave up 5 bases; unmatched junction bases: 9. This CDR3 is 13 amino acids long. The germline V gene encodes CDR1 DFQATT and CDR2 SNEGSKA (reference sequence). CDR3 residues: CSAERSGMETQYF. The CDR3 region has the DNA TGCAGTGCCGAGCGGAGCGGGATGGAGACCCAGTACTTC.

This clonotype was detected ten times or more. CDR3 sequence reads: CASSSKPSYEQYF. CDR3 sequence (DNA): TGTGCCAGCAGTTCCAAGCCTTCCTACGAGCAGTACTTC. The chain joins TRBV27 to TRBJ2-7, with D unresolved. This CDR3 region has 13 residues. Trimming cost V 4 bases and J 1 base, with 8 bases left between them. Looked up from germline, CDR1 is MNHEY and CDR2 is SMNVEV (reference sequence).

This clonotype was found a few times. The V gene is TRBV7-9, the J gene TRBJ2-7; a weak D match, TRBD2 (6 bases). This CDR3 has 15 amino acids. The V end was cut by 1 base, the J end by 3 bases, with 13 bases between. CDR1 is SEHNR and CDR2 is FQNEAQ in the germline V gene (reference sequence). The CDR3 is CASSLGRDADYEQYF. The CDR3 DNA is TGTGCCAGCAGCTTAGGGAGGGACGCAGACTACGAGCAGTACTTC.

This clonotype was counted at least ten times. This chain connects TRBV20-1 to TRBJ2-5; D not certain. CDR3 size: 12 residues. The V and J ends lost 0 bases and 5 bases respectively, with 7 bases between them. Per germline, CDR1 DFQATT and CDR2 SNEGSKA (reference sequence). CDR3: CSARDRTETQYF. Here the CDR3 DNA reads TGCAGTGCTAGAGATAGAACGGAGACCCAGTACTTC.

The chain recombines TRBV12-3 or TRBV12-4 with TRBJ2-7; TRBD1 matches 7 bases. The CDR3 spans 13 residues. The junction had 6 bases not matched to a gene; V was cut back by 4 bases and J by 6 bases. Here the CDR3 reads CASSSSGQAEQYF. Here the CDR3 DNA reads TGTGCCAGCAGTTCCTCAGGACAGGCCGAGCAGTACTTC.

The chain recombines TRBV19 with TRBJ2-1, with a possible D match to TRBD2 (6 bases). CDR1 is LNHDA and CDR2 is SQIVND in the germline V gene (reference sequence). V lost 6 bases to trimming and J lost 0 bases, with 12 bases between them. The CDR3 spans 15 residues. In DNA, the CDR3 is TGTGCCAGTAGGACGGACGGGGGCTCCTACAATGAGCAGTTCTTC. Its protein product is CASRTDGGSYNEQFF.

This clonotype was counted many times. The V gene is TRBV3-1, the J gene TRBJ2-1; 7 bases are a match to TRBD2. Germline V gives CDR1 LGHDT, CDR2 YNNKEL (reference sequence). The trim removed 3 bases at V and 8 bases at J, leaving 19 bases unmatched. CDR3 length equals 18 residues. The CDR3 is CASSQSYAAGAHVDEQFF. CDR3 nucleotides: TGTGCCAGCAGCCAGTCCTACGCGGCGGGAGCTCACGTGGATGAGCAGTTCTTC.

The chain recombines TRBV15 with TRBJ1-2; no reliable D call. In germline, CDR1 is LNHNV, CDR2 YYDKDF (reference sequence). This CDR3 comprises 13 residues. The germline V and J ends were trimmed by 6 bases and 3 bases, with 11 bases remaining between them. The CDR3 DNA follows: TGTGCCACCAGTAGTCTAGGTGACTATGGCTACACCTTC. It is translated as CATSSLGDYGYTF.

The rearrangement uses TRBV6-2 or TRBV6-3 and TRBJ2-4; the match to TRBD1 covers 7 bases. The CDR3 covers 15 residues. CDR1 and CDR2 from the germline V gene are MNHEY and SVGEGT. V lost 6 bases and J lost 2; bases outside the gene matches: 7. In nucleotides, the CDR3 is TGTGCCAGCAGGTTTACAGGGGTCACCAAAAACATTCAGTACTTC. Translating gives CASRFTGVTKNIQYF.

This clonotype was observed at least ten times. The V and J genes are TRBV7-9 and TRBJ1-1; 7 bases map to TRBD1. This CDR3 has 14 residues. Losses at the gene ends were 0 bases for V and 11 bases for J; bases not matched to a gene: 9. Germline values: CDR1 SEHNR, CDR2 FQNEAQ (reference sequence). CDR3 amino acids: CASSLAARGSEAFF. Written as DNA, the CDR3 is TGTGCCAGCAGCTTAGCGGCCAGGGGGTCGGAGGCTTTCTTT.

A few counts support this clonotype. Compared with germline, one end of the junction differs, possibly owing to a read error. V and J are TRBV11-1 and TRBJ1-2, with D tentatively TRBD1 (5 bases). In germline, CDR1 is SGHAT, CDR2 FQDESV (reference sequence). This CDR3 has 14 residues. For the CDR3, the DNA is TGTGCCAGCAACTTAAAGGGGCGCGACTATGGCTACACCTTC. It yields the protein CASNLKGRDYGYTF. The entire variable domain, with the rest obtained from reference TRBV11-1 and TRBJ1-2, is as follows: EAEVAQSPRYKITEKSQAVAFWCDPISGHATLYWYRQILGQGPELLVQFQDESVVDDSQLPKDRFSAERLKGVDSTLKIQPAELGDSAMYLCASNLKGRDYGYTFGSGTRLTVV.

The chain recombines TRBV19 with TRBJ2-3; 12 bases are shared with TRBD2. The CDR3 consists of 16 residues. Germline CDR1 LNHDA, CDR2 SQIVND (reference sequence). V shed 3 bases and J 4 bases; nucleotides not matched to a gene: 5. CDR3 in amino acids: CASSIPTSGRSDTQYF. DNA for the CDR3: TGTGCCAGTAGTATCCCGACTAGCGGGAGATCAGATACGCAGTATTTT.

The genes are TRBV27 and TRBJ2-1, with TRBD2 matching over 11 bases. The germline CDR1 and CDR2 sequences are MNHEY and SMNVEV (reference sequence). The CDR3 runs 17 residues. J gave up 6 bases and V 2 bases, and 9 bases lay outside the gene matches. The CDR3 DNA sequence: TGTGCCAGCAGTTTAGAATGGGAGACTAGCGGGACCAATGAGCAGTTCTTC. As protein: CASSLEWETSGTNEQFF.

This clonotype was observed at least ten times. This sequence joins TRBV28 and TRBJ2-5; 8 bases line up with TRBD2. V lost 4 bases, J lost 5 bases, and 6 bases stayed unmatched. CDR3 length: 14 amino acids. Germline lookup yields CDR1 MDHEN and CDR2 SYDVKM. CDR3 sequence: CASSSGTRMETQYF. The CDR3 DNA is TGTGCCAGCAGTTCGGGGACTAGGATGGAGACCCAGTACTTC.

This clonotype turned up a few times. The chain recombines TRBV11-1 with TRBJ2-5; 9 positions agree with TRBD1. V lost 5 bases and J lost 5; bases outside the gene matches: 6. Germline V gene data show CDR1 as SGHAT and CDR2 as FQDESV (reference sequence). This CDR3 is 14 amino acids long. In nucleotides, the CDR3 is TGTGCCAGCAGCGAACAGGGGGCGGGCGAGACCCAGTACTTC. It translates to CASSEQGAGETQYF.